In this sample, the clone carrying this T cell receptor beta chain turned up a few times. What it binds is unknown. The source of the sample is a study of CD8 T cells in ankylosing spondylitis. Overall study results and limits: Significant enrichment of disease-linked clones was reportedly seen in matched ankylosing spondylitis synovial fluid.

From the 5' RACE reads, TCRdb called clonotypes with MiXCR, one entry per CDR3 protein. The table has 85,000 to 100,000 distinct CDR3 sequences, about 9% seen once. This CDR3 has 15 residues. The germline V gene encodes CDR1 SGHTA and CDR2 FQGNSA. V lost 3 bases to trimming and J lost 4 bases; unmatched junction nucleotides: 7. The rearrangement links TRBV7-2 to TRBJ2-5; 8 nucleotides agree with TRBD2. The origin of this receptor is a male donor with ankylosing spondylitis or in good health (not recorded which). Input material: blood, either unsorted or a sorted T cell fraction (not recorded which). CDR3 DNA: TGTGCCAGCAGCTTCACACTAGCGGAAGGAGAGACCCAGTACTTC. Translated, it gives CASSFTLAEGETQYF. Complete variable domain (other parts from reference TRBV7-2 and TRBJ2-5): GAGVSQSPSNKVTEKGKDVELRCDPISGHTALYWYRQSLGQGLEFLIYFQGNSAPDKSGLPSDRFSAERTGGSVSTLTIQRTQQEDSAVYLCASSFTLAEGETQYFGPGTRLLVL.